A selection of T cell receptor beta chains follows, all from one sample in a study of OX40 agonist ivuxolimab in advanced cancers. Assay used: immunoSEQ multiplex PCR; TCRdb lists only in-frame clones, some missing. This sample has 78,000 or so clones, with about 88% found just once. Here the sequenced sample was CD4+ or CD8+ T cells sorted from blood, taken in a trial of the OX40 agonist ivuxolimab. The receptors shown here come from an adult with an advanced solid tumor such as melanoma, head and neck, liver or kidney cancer. Both conserved end residues are part of each CDR3. The D gene is left open where the match is weak. A row's size may be missing; if present it is once, few, many or a size class.

CDR3 length: 14
D gene: TRBD2
clone size: NA
J gene: TRBJ2-7
V gene: TRBV6-5
CDR3 DNA: TGTGCCAGCAGTCCCGGACTAGCGGGAAACGAGCAGTACTTC
CDR3 protein: CASSPGLAGNEQYF

CDR3 length: 16
D gene: NA
clone size: NA
J gene: TRBJ1-5
V gene: TRBV19
CDR3 DNA: TGTGCCAGTAGTATAGATCGGTGGCAGGGAAATCAGCCCCAGCATTTT
CDR3 protein: CASSIDRWQGNQPQHF

CDR3 length: 14
D gene: NA
clone size: NA
J gene: TRBJ2-7
V gene: TRBV5-1
CDR3 DNA: TGCGCCAGCAGCCTCCCGTCGGATGCCTACGAGCAGTACTTC
CDR3 protein: CASSLPSDAYEQYF

CDR3 length: 13
D gene: NA
clone size: NA
J gene: TRBJ2-1
V gene: TRBV2
CDR3 DNA: TGTGCCAGCAGTGTAGGGGGAGCGAATGAGCAGTTCTTC
CDR3 protein: CASSVGGANEQFF

CDR3 length: 15
D gene: TRBD1
clone size: NA
J gene: TRBJ2-5
V gene: TRBV11-3
CDR3 DNA: TGTGCCAGCAGCCTTGGGACAGGGGTCCAAGAGACCCAGTACTTC
CDR3 protein: CASSLGTGVQETQYF

CDR3 length: 15
D gene: TRBD1
clone size: NA
J gene: TRBJ2-3
V gene: TRBV7-9
CDR3 DNA: TGTGCCAGCAGCTCGACAGGGTCACGGGGAGATACGCAGTATTTT
CDR3 protein: CASSSTGSRGDTQYF

CDR3 length: 15
D gene: TRBD1
clone size: NA
J gene: TRBJ1-1
V gene: TRBV6-6
CDR3 DNA: TGTGCCAGCAGTCACCCTCCGCAGGGGGACACTGAAGCTTTCTTT
CDR3 protein: CASSHPPQGDTEAFF

CDR3 length: 14
D gene: TRBD2
clone size: NA
J gene: TRBJ2-2
V gene: TRBV5-6
CDR3 DNA: TGTGCCAGCAGCCTCGGCGGGGGCACCGGGGAGCTGTTTTTT
CDR3 protein: CASSLGGGTGELFF

CDR3 length: 12
D gene: NA
clone size: NA
J gene: TRBJ2-7
V gene: TRBV29-1
CDR3 DNA: TGCAGCGTTGTTTGGTTTTCGGGTGAGCAGTACTTC
CDR3 protein: CSVVWFSGEQYF

CDR3 length: 18
D gene: TRBD2
clone size: once
J gene: TRBJ2-2
V gene: TRBV4-2
CDR3 DNA: TGTGCCAGCAGCCAAGTTGCTAGCGGGAGCGCGAACACCGGGGAGCTGTTTTTT
CDR3 protein: CASSQVASGSANTGELFF

CDR3 length: 14
D gene: NA
clone size: NA
J gene: TRBJ2-7
V gene: TRBV7-9
CDR3 DNA: TGTGCCAGCAGCTTAGTGCTCACGGGGACCGAGCAGTACTTC
CDR3 protein: CASSLVLTGTEQYF

CDR3 length: 16
D gene: NA
clone size: NA
J gene: TRBJ1-1
V gene: TRBV21-1
CDR3 DNA: TGTGCCAGCAGCAAAAGGGCGGGGACAGAAAACACTGAAGCTTTCTTT
CDR3 protein: CASSKRAGTENTEAFF

CDR3 length: 16
D gene: TRBD2
clone size: NA
J gene: TRBJ2-1
V gene: TRBV5-4
CDR3 DNA: TGTGCCAGCAGCCCTGGAGGACTAGCGGCCCAGAATGAGCAGTTCTTC
CDR3 protein: CASSPGGLAAQNEQFF

CDR3 length: 15
D gene: TRBD2
clone size: NA
J gene: TRBJ2-7
V gene: TRBV5-1
CDR3 DNA: TGCGCCAGCAGCTTGTCGGCTAGCGGGAGTGGGGAGCAGTACTTC
CDR3 protein: CASSLSASGSGEQYF

CDR3 length: 15
D gene: NA
clone size: NA
J gene: TRBJ1-1
V gene: TRBV6-5
CDR3 DNA: TGTGCCAGCAGGGGCGGATGGGGGGCAGGCACTGAAGCTTTCTTT
CDR3 protein: CASRGGWGAGTEAFF

CDR3 length: 14
D gene: NA
clone size: NA
J gene: TRBJ1-1
V gene: TRBV6-5
CDR3 DNA: TGTGCCAGCAGATTGACGGGACTTTGGACTGAAGCTTTCTTT
CDR3 protein: CASRLTGLWTEAFF

CDR3 length: 15
D gene: TRBD1
clone size: NA
J gene: TRBJ2-5
V gene: TRBV28
CDR3 DNA: TGTGCCACCGTGGGGGGACAGGGTATAGGGGAGACCCAGTACTTC
CDR3 protein: CATVGGQGIGETQYF

CDR3 length: 17
D gene: NA
clone size: NA
J gene: TRBJ2-2
V gene: TRBV5-1
CDR3 DNA: TGCGCCAGCAGCTTAGAATGGGGGAGGAGGAACACCGGGGAGCTGTTTTTT
CDR3 protein: CASSLEWGRRNTGELFF

CDR3 length: 15
D gene: TRBD2
clone size: NA
J gene: TRBJ2-2
V gene: TRBV4-1
CDR3 DNA: TGCGCCAGCAGCCAAGTAGTAGCGGGGACCGGGGAGCTGTTTTTT
CDR3 protein: CASSQVVAGTGELFF

CDR3 length: 15
D gene: TRBD1
clone size: once
J gene: TRBJ2-5
V gene: TRBV5-1
CDR3 DNA: TGCGCCAGCAGCACTATGACAGGGGGGAGAGAGACCCAGTACTTC
CDR3 protein: CASSTMTGGRETQYF

CDR3 length: 21
D gene: TRBD2
clone size: NA
J gene: TRBJ2-1
V gene: TRBV4-2
CDR3 DNA: TGTGCCAGCAGCCAAGCTCACCCAGGCGGGAGGGGGTTCGGGTCCGACAATGAGCAGTTCTTC
CDR3 protein: CASSQAHPGGRGFGSDNEQFF

CDR3 length: 15
D gene: TRBD1
clone size: NA
J gene: TRBJ2-1
V gene: TRBV6-1
CDR3 DNA: TGTGCCAGCACTCAACACCAGACAGGGGGAAATGAGCAGTTCTTC
CDR3 protein: CASTQHQTGGNEQFF

CDR3 length: 16
D gene: TRBD1
clone size: NA
J gene: TRBJ2-7
V gene: TRBV28
CDR3 DNA: TGTGCCAGCACTGCCCCGGGACAGTCTTTGGCTTACGAGCAGTACTTC
CDR3 protein: CASTAPGQSLAYEQYF